This entry lists 13 T cell receptor beta chains sequenced from one sample in a study of identical twins. TCRdb independently ran MiXCR on the 5' RACE reads; one entry per CDR3 protein. The sample lists about 790,000 distinct CDR3 sequences, over 15% occurring once. A further study also used this sample, focusing on T cells expressing NK-cell markers.

Specimen: PBMCs. The receptors originated from a young woman in good health.

This chain joins TRBV18 and TRBJ2-7; TRBD1 or TRBD2 may be the D gene (6 bases each). The CDR3 is made up of 14 amino acids. V lost 3 bases, J lost 4 bases, and 13 bases lay in between. Germline lookup yields CDR1 KGHSH and CDR2 LQKENI. Here the CDR3 reads CASSPKGGTYEQYF. The CDR3 DNA follows: TGTGCCAGCTCACCTAAGGGGGGCACGTACGAGCAGTACTTC.

Ten or more counts support this clonotype. The V call is TRBV7-2, the J call TRBJ2-1; 8 bases map to TRBD2. The V gene end was trimmed by 3 bases and the J gene end by 4 bases; junction bases not matched to a gene: 5. CDR3 length: 15 amino acids. The germline CDR1 and CDR2 sequences are SGHTA and FQGNSA. The CDR3 region has the DNA TGTGCCAGCAGCTTCACTAGCGGAGCTTACAATGAGCAGTTCTTC. Translated, it gives CASSFTSGAYNEQFF.

The V gene is TRBV7-2, the J gene TRBJ2-1; D gene ambiguous. Trimming pared 1 base from V and 9 bases from J, leaving 16 bases between. The CDR3 length is 15 residues. Germline V gene lookup returns CDR1 SGHTA and CDR2 FQGNSA. The CDR3 region is CASSLVFAGVTEQFF. The CDR3 nucleotides read TGTGCCAGCAGCTTAGTGTTTGCAGGCGTGACTGAGCAGTTCTTC. Using reference TRBV7-2 and TRBJ2-1 for the parts outside the CDR3, the full variable domain is GAGVSQSPSNKVTEKGKDVELRCDPISGHTALYWYRQSLGQGLEFLIYFQGNSAPDKSGLPSDRFSAERTGGSVSTLTIQRTQQEDSAVYLCASSLVFAGVTEQFFGPGTRLTVL.

J is TRBJ2-3 and V is TRBV9, with D unclear. The V and J ends lost 4 bases and 0 bases respectively, with 12 bases between them. CDR3 length equals 15 residues. Germline V gene data show CDR1 as SGDLS and CDR2 as YYNGEE. The CDR3 DNA sequence: TGTGCCAGCAGCCCCTCTGCGTTAAGCACAGATACGCAGTATTTT. Residues: CASSPSALSTDTQYF.

This sequence joins TRBV7-6 and TRBJ2-7; tentative D call: TRBD2 (6 bases). Trimming stripped 5 bases from V and 5 bases from J, with 13 bases between. Germline CDR1 and CDR2: SGHVS and FNYEAQ. CDR3 length equals 13 residues. The chain's CDR3 is CASSAGGSNEQYF. Written as DNA, the CDR3 is TGTGCCAGCAGCGCCGGGGGATCGAACGAGCAGTACTTC.

The chain carries TRBV11-2 and TRBJ2-3; D call uncertain. Germline CDR1 is SGHAT and CDR2 is FQNNGV. The length of the CDR3 is 14 residues. Deletions cut 3 bases from V and 0 bases from J, with 7 bases between. The CDR3 spells CASSFEASTDTQYF. Here the CDR3 DNA reads TGTGCCAGCAGCTTTGAAGCTAGCACAGATACGCAGTATTTT.

The V and J genes are TRBV27 and TRBJ2-6; TRBD1 or TRBD2 may be the D gene (6 bases each). Trimming took 8 bases from V and 0 from J, leaving 14 bases between them. This CDR3 comprises 16 residues. The V gene's germline CDR1 is MNHEY and CDR2 SMNVEV (reference sequence). The CDR3 loop reads CASGRQGRSGANVLTF. CDR3 nucleotide sequence: TGTGCCAGCGGGAGGCAGGGGCGCTCTGGGGCCAACGTCCTGACTTTC.

The V gene is TRBV4-3, the J gene TRBJ2-3; TRBD2 matches 9 bases. The CDR3 runs to 16 residues. CDR1 LGHNA and CDR2 YSLEER come from the germline V gene. V shed 4 bases and J 4 bases; nucleotides not matched to a gene: 9. CDR3 in DNA: TGCGCCAGCAGCCTTATAGCGGGAGCAAGTGCAGATACGCAGTATTTT. Translated: CASSLIAGASADTQYF.

The sample holds a few counts of this clonotype. An end of the junction does not agree with germline; a read error may underlie this. This chain uses TRBV18 with TRBJ2-1, with D possibly matching TRBD1 (6 bases). Germline CDR1 KGHSH, CDR2 LQKENI. The CDR3 covers 16 residues. The CDR3 sequence is CASSPQQGGGINEQFF. The CDR3 nucleotides are TGTGCCAGCTCGCCACAACAGGGTGGTGGGATCAATGAGCAGTTCTTC.

This clonotype showed up just a few times. The chain joins TRBV20-1 to TRBJ2-7; 7 nucleotides match TRBD1. V lost 1 base, J lost 6 bases, and 6 bases stayed unmatched. The CDR3 sequence is 13 residues long. Germline CDR1 DFQATT, CDR2 SNEGSKA (reference sequence). CDR3 loop: CSARGPQGIEQYF. The CDR3 DNA reads as TGCAGTGCTAGAGGACCACAGGGGATCGAGCAGTACTTC.

Only a few counts were recorded for this clonotype. The chain uses TRBV5-1 and TRBJ2-3; 8 nucleotides align to TRBD1. Germline assignment: CDR1 SGHRS and CDR2 YFSETQ. This CDR3 is built from 16 residues. V lost 4 bases and J lost 1; bases outside the gene matches: 8. In DNA, the CDR3 is TGCGCCAGCAGCGGAACAGGGGGAGTTGGCACAGATACGCAGTATTTT. Protein: CASSGTGGVGTDTQYF.

This clonotype was seen ten or more times. The junction and the germline gene differ at one end; a read error may be behind it. The chain recombines TRBV5-1 with TRBJ1-1; D gene ambiguous. Looked up from germline, CDR1 is SGHRS and CDR2 is YFSETQ. The CDR3 loop spans 14 amino acids. The chain's CDR3 is CASSLEGLGTEAFF. In DNA form, the CDR3 reads TGTGCCAGCAGTTTAGAGGGTTTGGGCACTGAAGCTTTCTTT.

This clonotype appeared a few times. The V gene is TRBV12-3 or TRBV12-4, the J gene TRBJ2-1; D is possibly TRBD2 (6 bases). This CDR3 comprises 14 residues. V lost 3 bases, J lost 9 bases, and 15 bases lay in between. The chain's CDR3 is CASSFGPAGLEQFF. The CDR3 bases are TGTGCCAGCAGTTTCGGCCCTGCGGGGCTTGAGCAGTTCTTC.